This TCR beta chain is drawn from a study of graft-versus-host responses after intestinal transplantation. About this clone itself: Its antigen is unknown.

Only in-frame clones appear in the TCRdb table, and some are missing; sequencing was by immunoSEQ multiplex PCR. The table records some 88,000 clones, about 93% of them present only once. From germline, CDR1 is MGHRA and CDR2 YSYEKL. V shed 1 base and J 5 bases; nucleotides not matched to a gene: 4. The CDR3 is made up of 14 amino acids. The clonotype was recovered from a human donor who received an intestinal transplant. Sample: unstimulated CD8+ T cells sorted from spleen or lymph node cells, taken before intestinal transplant. The chain has TRBV4-1 and TRBJ1-1, with TRBD1 identical over 7 bases. CDR3 in amino acids: CASSQAGGRTEAFF. The DNA of the CDR3 is TGCGCCAGCAGCCAAGCAGGGGGTAGAACTGAAGCTTTCTTT.